This T cell receptor beta chain was retrieved from a study of blood T cell repertoires in COVID-19. Trimming removed 3 bases from V and 8 bases from J; junction bases left unmatched: 15. Germline lookup yields CDR1 KGHSH and CDR2 LQKENI. The CDR3 runs 16 residues. Using immunoSEQ multiplex PCR, the repertoire was profiled, and TCRdb retains in-frame clones only, with some absent. The sample records under 250,000 clones, around 81% being singletons. The chain couples TRBV18 to TRBJ1-2; 7 bases align to TRBD1. The specimen was peripheral blood. This receptor was identified in a human donor in a cohort sampled during active COVID-19. CDR3 in amino acids: CASSPPLKGAAGGYTF. Here the CDR3 DNA reads TGTGCCAGCTCACCTCCCCTGAAGGGGGCGGCGGGAGGCTACACCTTC.